This TCR beta chain was identified in a study of graft-versus-host responses after intestinal transplantation. Whole-study context: Multivisceral, liver-intestinal, or isolated intestinal transplants were given to recipients. Every transplant recipient was induced with anti-thymocyte globulin, then maintained on tacrolimus and steroids for roughly 3 years. Study observations and caveats: Individuals carrying graft-donor T cell macrochimerism showed high graft-versus-host to host-versus-graft clonal ratios in allografts. The recipient marrow held GvH clones, and some of them showed up first in ileum or blood.

CDR1 and CDR2 from the germline V gene are SNHLY and FYNNEI. The CDR3 length is 14 residues. With V trimmed by 5 bases and J by 2 bases, 3 bases remained unmatched. With respect to this clone: Its antigen is as yet unknown.

Profiled with immunoSEQ multiplex PCR; TCRdb holds only in-frame clones, not every one. The profile shows about 89,000 clones, about 93% of them singletons. The clonotype was recovered from a human donor who received an intestinal transplant. The source was unstimulated CD8+ T cells sorted from spleen or lymph node cells, collected before intestinal transplant. The chain is built from TRBV2 and TRBJ1-5, with 7 bases matching TRBD1. The DNA of the CDR3 is TGTGCCAGCAGTCGACAGGGCGGCAATCAGCCCCAGCATTTT. Protein product: CASSRQGGNQPQHF.